These 21 T cell receptor beta chains share one sample of origin, sequenced in a study of T-cell memory formation after mild COVID-19. TCRdb re-derived calls from the 5' RACE reads in MiXCR, one entry per CDR3 protein. Of roughly 400,000 distinct CDR3 sequences listed, approximately 24% were seen once; the top ten hold around 9.5%. Material for sequencing was PBMCs or a T cell subset sorted from them (not recorded which). The source of these receptors is an adult woman who had mild COVID-19 (a few samples of this study predate the infection). Cell type and time point are not known.

This clonotype was observed a few times. The DNA for the CDR3 is TGTGCCTGGAGTGTAGGTCAATCGAATTCGCCCCAGCATTTT. This encodes CAWSVGQSNSPQHF. This chain links TRBV30 with TRBJ1-5; D call uncertain. CDR1 and CDR2 (germline): GTSNPN, SVGIG (reference sequence). V was cut by 0 bases and J by 9 bases, with 15 bases left in between. The CDR3 consists of 14 residues.

The CDR3: CASSLLDTGGDQPQHF. The CDR3 coding sequence is TGTGCCAGCAGCTTACTCGATACAGGGGGCGATCAGCCCCAGCATTTT. The chain carries TRBV7-8 and TRBJ1-5, with 9 bases that match TRBD1. This CDR3 has 16 amino acids. The germline gives CDR1 SGHVS, CDR2 FQNEAQ. After removal of 2 bases from V and 5 bases from J, the junction contained 7 bases not matched to a gene.

This chain joins TRBV9 and TRBJ2-5; 7 nucleotides match TRBD1. CDR1 SGDLS and CDR2 YYNGEE come from the germline V gene. Trimming took 0 bases from V and 7 from J; bases not matched to a gene: 9. The CDR3 has 15 residues. The CDR3 spells CASSVEGGASGTQYF. Written as DNA, the CDR3 is TGTGCCAGCAGCGTAGAAGGGGGCGCTTCGGGGACCCAGTACTTC. Together with reference TRBV9 and TRBJ2-5, the CDR3 gives the full variable domain: DSGVTQTPKHLITATGQRVTLRCSPRSGDLSVYWYQQSLDQGLQFLIQYYNGEERAKGNILERFSAQQFPDLHSELNLSSLELGDSALYFCASSVEGGASGTQYFGPGTRLLVL.

The table lists this clonotype with a few counts. This chain links TRBV4-2 with TRBJ2-1, with D unresolved. The CDR3 totals 16 residues. Per the germline V gene, CDR1 is LGHNA and CDR2 is YNFKEQ. Trimming took off 0 bases at V and 0 bases at J, with 9 bases between the two ends. CDR3 nucleotide sequence: TGTGCCAGCAGCCAAGAAATTCAAAGCTCCTACAATGAGCAGTTCTTC. This translates into CASSQEIQSSYNEQFF.

The rearrangement links TRBV5-1 to TRBJ2-7; D tentatively fits TRBD1 or TRBD2 (6 bases each). CDR3 size: 15 residues. Trimming cost V 0 bases and J 3 bases, with 13 bases left between them. The V gene's germline CDR1 is SGHRS and CDR2 YFSETQ. In nucleotides, the CDR3 is TGCGCCAGCAGCTTGGCACCGGGGGCAGTCTACGAGCAGTACTTC. It yields the protein CASSLAPGAVYEQYF.

V gene TRBV29-1 combines with J gene TRBJ1-2; 9 nucleotides line up with TRBD1. V was pared by 3 bases and J by 0 bases, with 5 bases of the junction left unmatched. The CDR3 is 15 amino acids. Germline CDR1 is SQVTM and CDR2 is ANQGSEA. CDR3 DNA sequence: TGCAGCGTTGAGGGACAGGGAACATCTAACTATGGCTACACCTTC. Encoded protein: CSVEGQGTSNYGYTF.

The J gene is TRBJ1-5, the V gene TRBV12-3 or TRBV12-4; D is ambiguous. V lost 5 bases, J lost 9 bases, and 17 bases lay in between. The CDR3 extends over 14 amino acids. The CDR3: CASSPRVRTSPQHF. CDR3 DNA: TGTGCCAGCAGTCCCCGGGTGCGGACCTCGCCCCAGCATTTT.

The rearrangement joins TRBV29-1 to TRBJ2-1; D is perhaps TRBD1 or TRBD2 (5 bases each). The germline V and J ends were trimmed by 7 bases and 7 bases, with 20 bases remaining between them. Germline-derived CDR1 and CDR2 are SQVTM and ANQGSEA. CDR3 length: 14 amino acids. The CDR3 sequence is CSATGPLRANEQFF. DNA for the CDR3: TGCAGCGCAACGGGACCTCTCAGAGCTAATGAGCAGTTCTTC.

The chain uses TRBV14 and TRBJ2-1; either TRBD1 or TRBD2 may fit D (5 bases each). Germline loops: CDR1 SGHDN, CDR2 FVKESK. CDR3 size: 17 residues. The V end was cut by 2 bases, the J end by 1 base, with 15 bases between. This chain's CDR3 is CASSQLAGTASYNEQFF. The CDR3 region has the DNA TGTGCCAGCAGCCAATTAGCCGGGACGGCATCCTACAATGAGCAGTTCTTC.

The rearrangement links TRBV12-3 or TRBV12-4 to TRBJ2-5, with a weak D call TRBD1 (6 bases). With 4 bases removed from V and 10 bases from J, the gap between germline ends came to 19 bases. The CDR3 contains 14 residues. As DNA, the CDR3 is TGTGCCAGCAGTTACCCTGACAGGCAGGCTATCCAGTACTTC. It codes for CASSYPDRQAIQYF.

This clonotype occurred many times. The chain joins TRBV7-9 to TRBJ1-1; D ambiguous. Trimming took off 4 bases at V and 1 base at J, with 7 bases between the two ends. Germline V CDR1 and CDR2: SEHNR, FQNEAQ (reference sequence). This CDR3 region has 13 residues. CDR3 amino acids: CASSSIKNTEAFF. For the CDR3, the DNA is TGTGCCAGCAGCTCTATAAAGAACACTGAAGCTTTCTTT.

This clonotype has only a few counts. The chain joins TRBV24-1 to TRBJ2-2, with 8 positions matching TRBD1. The V and J ends lost 9 bases and 3 bases, in that order; junction bases with no gene match: 5. In germline, CDR1 is KGHDR, CDR2 SFDVKD. The CDR3 has 14 amino acids. This CDR3 is CATRTGSDTGELFF. Here the CDR3 DNA reads TGTGCCACCCGGACAGGGAGTGACACCGGGGAGCTGTTTTTT.

This clonotype was detected only a few times. The chain is built from TRBV5-1 and TRBJ2-7; 7 bases are a match to TRBD1. The CDR3 contains 15 residues. Trimming removed 4 bases from V and 6 bases from J; junction bases left unmatched: 13. Germline CDR1 is SGHRS and CDR2 is YFSETQ. The chain's CDR3 is CASSLSPGTDGEQYF. The DNA of the CDR3 is TGCGCCAGCAGCCTATCGCCCGGGACAGACGGCGAGCAGTACTTC. The full variable domain, its missing parts supplied by reference TRBV5-1 and TRBJ2-7, is KAGVTQTPRYLIKTRGQQVTLSCSPISGHRSVSWYQQTPGQGLQFLFEYFSETQRNKGNFPGRFSGRQFSNSRSEMNVSTLELGDSALYLCASSLSPGTDGEQYFGPGTRLTVT.

Turning to this clonotype: At one end the junction does not follow the germline gene, possibly because of a read error. The chain is built from TRBV6-5 and TRBJ1-5; D may be TRBD1 (5 bases). This CDR3 contains 15 residues. The germline V gene has CDR1 MNHEY and CDR2 SVGAGI. The CDR3 DNA reads as TGTGCCACCAGTAGAACCAGGGACAGCAATCAGCCCCAGCATTTT. Its protein is CATSRTRDSNQPQHF.

In its sample, this clonotype was seen many times. The chain employs TRBV20-1 and TRBJ2-7; D gene unclear. The length of the CDR3 is 15 residues. Germline-derived CDR1 and CDR2 are DFQATT and SNEGSKA (reference sequence). Trimming shortened V by 0 bases and J by 2 bases, and 14 bases separated the two germline ends. CDR3 DNA: TGCAGTGCTAGAGATCAACCGGGCCCCACCTACGAGCAGTACTTC. Amino acids: CSARDQPGPTYEQYF.

V gene TRBV7-3 combines with J gene TRBJ2-5, with D possibly matching TRBD2 (5 bases). The CDR3 runs 14 residues. V lost 2 bases and J 5 bases, leaving 12 bases between the germline ends. Germline-derived CDR1 and CDR2 are SGHTA and FQGTGA. For the CDR3, the DNA is TGTGCCAGCAGCTTATACACGCGGGCCGAGACCCAGTACTTC. It is translated as CASSLYTRAETQYF.

The V gene is TRBV30, the J gene TRBJ2-7; D not resolved. Germline V gives CDR1 GTSNPN, CDR2 SVGIG (reference sequence). The CDR3 covers 14 residues. The ends were cut back, 0 bases at V and 10 bases at J, with 19 bases in the middle. CDR3 nucleotides: TGTGCCTGGAGTGTAGGTACACGCGGAAGTGAACAGTACTTC. Residues: CAWSVGTRGSEQYF. The whole variable domain, remainder taken from reference TRBV30 and TRBJ2-7, is SQTIHQWPATLVQPVGSPLSLECTVEGTSNPNLYWYRQAAGRGLQLLFYSVGIGQISSEVPQNLSASRPQDRQFILSSKKLLLSDSGFYLCAWSVGTRGSEQYFGPGTRLTVT.

This clonotype has more than one count but fewer than ten. A much more abundant neighbour one base away suggests this may be a read error. The chain uses TRBV9 and TRBJ2-3; no reliable D call. The length of the CDR3 is 12 residues. V was shortened by 0 bases and J by 4 bases, with 3 bases between the two germline ends. Germline V CDR1 and CDR2: SGDLS, YYNGEE. CDR3 residues: CASSVEADTQYF. The DNA of the CDR3 is TGTGCCAGCAGCGTAGAAGCAGATACGCAGTATTTT.

The chain links TRBV7-8 to TRBJ2-5, with 7 bases identical to TRBD1. Trimming removed 4 bases from V and 2 bases from J; junction bases left unmatched: 7. CDR3 length: 15 amino acids. Germline-derived CDR1 and CDR2 are SGHVS and FQNEAQ. CDR3 protein: CASSSRPGQQETQYF. The CDR3 DNA reads as TGTGCCAGCAGCTCTAGACCGGGACAGCAAGAGACCCAGTACTTC.

Only a few counts were recorded for this clonotype. The chain is built from TRBV5-1 and TRBJ2-1; 9 bases map to TRBD2. V was clipped by 2 bases and J by 7 bases; unmatched bases: 4. Germline lookup yields CDR1 SGHRS and CDR2 YFSETQ. This CDR3 region has 14 residues. CDR3 sequence: CASSFDSGGNEQFF. The CDR3 bases are TGCGCCAGCAGCTTTGATAGCGGGGGAAATGAGCAGTTCTTC.

This sequence joins TRBV5-1 and TRBJ1-5, with 7 bases lining up with TRBD1. CDR1 and CDR2 (germline): SGHRS, YFSETQ. The V gene end was trimmed by 4 bases and the J gene end by 2 bases; junction bases not matched to a gene: 6. This CDR3 comprises 15 residues. CDR3 sequence: CASSRGDSGNQPQHF. CDR3 in DNA: TGCGCCAGCAGCCGCGGGGACAGTGGCAATCAGCCCCAGCATTTT.